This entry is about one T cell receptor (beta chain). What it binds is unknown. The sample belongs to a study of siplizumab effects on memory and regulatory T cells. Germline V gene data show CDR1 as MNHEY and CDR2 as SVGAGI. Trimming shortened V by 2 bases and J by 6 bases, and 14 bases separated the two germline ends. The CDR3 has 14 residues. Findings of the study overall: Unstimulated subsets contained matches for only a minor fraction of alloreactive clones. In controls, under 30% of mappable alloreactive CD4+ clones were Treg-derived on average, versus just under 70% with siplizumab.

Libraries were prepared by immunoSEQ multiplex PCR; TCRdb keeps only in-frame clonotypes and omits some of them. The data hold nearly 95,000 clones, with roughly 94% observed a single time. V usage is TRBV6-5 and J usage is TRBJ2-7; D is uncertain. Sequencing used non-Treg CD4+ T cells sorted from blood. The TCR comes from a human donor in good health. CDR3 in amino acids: CASSYPSRRGEQYF. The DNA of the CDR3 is TGTGCCAGCAGTTACCCATCCAGGCGAGGCGAGCAGTACTTC.